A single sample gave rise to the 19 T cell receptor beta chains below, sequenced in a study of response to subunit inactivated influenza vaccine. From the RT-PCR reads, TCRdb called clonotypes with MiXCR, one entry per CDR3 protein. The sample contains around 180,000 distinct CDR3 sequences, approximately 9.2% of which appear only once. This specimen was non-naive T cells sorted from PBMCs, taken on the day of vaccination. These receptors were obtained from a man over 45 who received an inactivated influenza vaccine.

The CDR3 sequence: CATSDWQTTEAFF. For the CDR3, the DNA is TGTGCCACCAGTGATTGGCAAACCACTGAAGCTTTCTTT. The chain employs TRBV24-1 and TRBJ1-1; D is uncertain. Deletions cut 2 bases from V and 4 bases from J, with 7 bases between. Germline CDR1 reads KGHDR; CDR2 reads SFDVKD. The CDR3 has 13 amino acids.

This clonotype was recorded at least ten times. CDR3 loop: CASGLPRGHNEQFF. CDR3 nucleotides: TGTGCCAGCGGTCTTCCCAGGGGCCACAATGAGCAGTTCTTC. The J gene is TRBJ2-1, the V gene TRBV21-1; TRBD1, the table's D call, was not compared with the DNA. TRBV21-1 is tagged as a pseudogene. The CDR3 spans 14 residues.

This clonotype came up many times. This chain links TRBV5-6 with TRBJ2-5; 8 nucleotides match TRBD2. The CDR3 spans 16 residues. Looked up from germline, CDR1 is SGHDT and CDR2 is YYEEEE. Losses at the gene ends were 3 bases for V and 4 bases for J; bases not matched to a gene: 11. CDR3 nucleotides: TGTGCCAGCAGCTCACTTAGGGGACTAGGGGTAGAGACCCAGTACTTC. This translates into CASSSLRGLGVETQYF.

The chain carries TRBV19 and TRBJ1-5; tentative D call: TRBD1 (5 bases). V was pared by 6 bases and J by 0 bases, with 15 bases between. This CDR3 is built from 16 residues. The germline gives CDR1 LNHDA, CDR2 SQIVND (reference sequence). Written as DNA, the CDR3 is TGTGCCAGTAGCCAAATGGGGGTGTATAGCAATCAGCCCCAGCATTTT. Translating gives CASSQMGVYSNQPQHF.

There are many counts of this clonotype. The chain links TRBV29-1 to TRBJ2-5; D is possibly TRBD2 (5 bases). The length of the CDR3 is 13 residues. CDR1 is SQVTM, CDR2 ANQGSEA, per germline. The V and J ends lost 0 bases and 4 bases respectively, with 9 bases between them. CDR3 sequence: CSVEEVGRETQYF. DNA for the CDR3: TGCAGCGTTGAAGAAGTAGGGAGAGAGACCCAGTACTTC.

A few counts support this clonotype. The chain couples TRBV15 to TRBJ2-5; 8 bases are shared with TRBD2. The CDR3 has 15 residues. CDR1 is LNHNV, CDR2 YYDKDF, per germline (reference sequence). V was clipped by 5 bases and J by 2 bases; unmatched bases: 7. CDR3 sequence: CATSRTSGTQETQYF. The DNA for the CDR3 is TGTGCCACCAGCCGTACTAGCGGAACTCAAGAGACCCAGTACTTC. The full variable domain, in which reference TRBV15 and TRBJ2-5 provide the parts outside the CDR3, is DAMVIQNPRYQVTQFGKPVTLSCSQTLNHNVMYWYQQKSSQAPKLLFHYYDKDFNNEADTPDNFQSRRPNTSFCFLDIRSPGLGDTAMYLCATSRTSGTQETQYFGPGTRLLVL.

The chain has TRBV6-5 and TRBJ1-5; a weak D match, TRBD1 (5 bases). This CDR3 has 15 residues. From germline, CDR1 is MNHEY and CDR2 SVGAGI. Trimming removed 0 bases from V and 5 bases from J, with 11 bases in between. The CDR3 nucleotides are TGTGCCAGCAGTTACTCGATGTCAGGGTATCAGCCCCAGCATTTT. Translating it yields CASSYSMSGYQPQHF.

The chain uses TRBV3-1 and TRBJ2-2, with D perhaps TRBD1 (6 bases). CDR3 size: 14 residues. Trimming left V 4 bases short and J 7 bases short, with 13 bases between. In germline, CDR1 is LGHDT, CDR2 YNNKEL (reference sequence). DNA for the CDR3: TGTGCCAGCAGCCCGTCGACAGGTAACGGGGAGCTGTTTTTT. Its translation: CASSPSTGNGELFF.

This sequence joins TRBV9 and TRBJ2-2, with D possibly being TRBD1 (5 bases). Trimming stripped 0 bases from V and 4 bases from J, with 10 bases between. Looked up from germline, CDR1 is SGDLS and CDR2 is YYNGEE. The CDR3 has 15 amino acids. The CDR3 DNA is TGTGCCAGCAGCGTAGGGGGCGCCGGCACCGGGGAGCTGTTTTTT. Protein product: CASSVGGAGTGELFF.

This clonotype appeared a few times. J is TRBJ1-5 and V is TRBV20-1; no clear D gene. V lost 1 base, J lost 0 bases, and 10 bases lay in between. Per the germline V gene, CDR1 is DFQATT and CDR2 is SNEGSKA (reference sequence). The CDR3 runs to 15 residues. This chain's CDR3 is CSARGGRNSNQPQHF. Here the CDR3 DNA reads TGCAGTGCTAGAGGAGGGCGGAATAGCAATCAGCCCCAGCATTTT.

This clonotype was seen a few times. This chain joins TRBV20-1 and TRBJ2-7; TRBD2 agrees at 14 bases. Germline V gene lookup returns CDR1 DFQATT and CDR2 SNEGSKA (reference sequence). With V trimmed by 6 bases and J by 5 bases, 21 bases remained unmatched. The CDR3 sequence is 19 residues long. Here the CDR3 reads CSAQGTSGGDFQPYHEQYF. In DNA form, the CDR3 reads TGCAGTGCCCAGGGGACTAGCGGGGGCGATTTTCAACCCTACCACGAGCAGTACTTC.

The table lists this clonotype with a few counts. The CDR3 bases are TGTGCCAGCAGAACTTACGGGAGAGGAGATACGCAGTATTTT. It specifies CASRTYGRGDTQYF. The gene calls are TRBV27 and TRBJ2-3; the D gene is possibly TRBD2 (6 bases). Germline V CDR1 and CDR2: MNHEY, SMNVEV (reference sequence). V gave up 6 bases and J gave up 5 bases, with 15 bases separating them. This CDR3 is built from 14 residues.

The CDR3 loop is CASSQANTEAFF. The CDR3 DNA sequence: TGTGCCAGCAGTCAGGCGAACACTGAAGCTTTCTTT. J is TRBJ1-1 and V is TRBV25-1; the D is unclear. This CDR3 is 12 amino acids long. Germline CDR1 reads MGHDK; CDR2 reads SYGVNS. V lost 5 bases to trimming and J lost 1 base, with 5 bases between them.

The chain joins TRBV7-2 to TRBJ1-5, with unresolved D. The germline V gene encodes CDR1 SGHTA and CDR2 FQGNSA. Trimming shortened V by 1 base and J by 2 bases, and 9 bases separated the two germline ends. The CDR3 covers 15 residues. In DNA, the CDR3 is TGTGCCAGCAGCTTAGGGGCACAACGCAATCAGCCCCAGCATTTT. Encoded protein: CASSLGAQRNQPQHF.

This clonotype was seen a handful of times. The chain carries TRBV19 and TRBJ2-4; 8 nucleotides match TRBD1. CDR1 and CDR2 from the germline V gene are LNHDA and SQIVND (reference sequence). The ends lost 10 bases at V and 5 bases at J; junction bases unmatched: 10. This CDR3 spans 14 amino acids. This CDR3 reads CATRQGPRENIQYF. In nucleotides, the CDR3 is TGTGCCACACGACAGGGGCCCCGGGAAAACATTCAGTACTTC.

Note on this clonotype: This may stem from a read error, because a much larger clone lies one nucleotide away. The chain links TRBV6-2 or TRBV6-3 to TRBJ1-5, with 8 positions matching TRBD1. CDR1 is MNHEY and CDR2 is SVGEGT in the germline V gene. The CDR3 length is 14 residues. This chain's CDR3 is CATRTGLSNQHQHF. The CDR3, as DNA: TGTGCCACTCGGACAGGGCTTAGCAATCAGCACCAGCATTTT.

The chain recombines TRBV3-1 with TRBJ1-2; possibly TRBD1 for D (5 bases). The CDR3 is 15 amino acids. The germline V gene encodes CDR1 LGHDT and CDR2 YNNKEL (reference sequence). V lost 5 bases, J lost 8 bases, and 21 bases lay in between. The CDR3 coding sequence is TGTGCCAGCAGCGACTCAGGGATTGGATTTAAAGGCTACACCTTC. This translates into CASSDSGIGFKGYTF.

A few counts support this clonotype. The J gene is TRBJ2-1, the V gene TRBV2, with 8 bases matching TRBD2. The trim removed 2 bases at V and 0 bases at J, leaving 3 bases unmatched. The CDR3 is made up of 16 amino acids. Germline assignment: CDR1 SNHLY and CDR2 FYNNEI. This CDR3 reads CASSELSGSSYNEQFF. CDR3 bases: TGTGCCAGCAGTGAACTCAGCGGGAGCTCCTACAATGAGCAGTTCTTC. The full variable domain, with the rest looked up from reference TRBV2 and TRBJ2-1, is EPEVTQTPSHQVTQMGQEVILRCVPISNHLYFYWYRQILGQKVEFLVSFYNNEISEKSEIFDDQFSVERPDGSNFTLKIRSTKLEDSAMYFCASSELSGSSYNEQFFGPGTRLTVL.

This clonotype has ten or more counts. This CDR3 reads CSVEEPGTTDYEQYF. The CDR3 DNA reads as TGCAGCGTTGAAGAACCCGGGACTACCGATTACGAGCAGTACTTC. The gene calls are TRBV29-1 and TRBJ2-7; 7 bases agree with TRBD2. CDR1 is SQVTM and CDR2 is ANQGSEA in the germline V gene. V was pared by 0 bases and J by 4 bases, with 9 bases of the junction left unmatched. The CDR3 is 15 amino acids.